Listed below are T cell receptor beta chains from one sample, sequenced in a study of cytotoxic CD8 clonotypes in ibrutinib-treated CLL. The data were produced by immunoSEQ multiplex PCR, yet TCRdb's version contains in-frame clones alone and is incomplete. The sample carries nearly 300,000 clones, less than 85% recorded once. Sequencing was performed on PBMCs, taken at disease progression, from a patient treated with ibrutinib. The receptors were sampled from a human donor with chronic lymphocytic leukemia. Both conserved end residues are part of each CDR3. The D gene is left open where the match is weak. Not every row has a clone size; where given, it reads once, few, many or a size class.

V gene	D gene	J gene	clone size	CDR3 DNA	CDR3 protein
TRBV5-1	TRBD2	TRBJ2-7	NA	TGCGCCAGCAGCTTTGCTAGCGGGACCGAGCAGTACTTC	CASSFASGTEQYF
TRBV7-9	NA	TRBJ2-7	NA	TGTGCCAGCAGCAGGGGCTACGAGCAGTACTTC	CASSRGYEQYF
TRBV7-9	TRBD1	TRBJ1-2	few	TGTGCCAGCAGACCGACAGGGTTTAACTATGGCTACACCTTC	CASRPTGFNYGYTF
TRBV7-9	TRBD2	TRBJ2-2	NA	TGTGCCAGCAGTCCTGGGGGACTAGCGAACACCGGGGAGCTGTTTTTT	CASSPGGLANTGELFF
TRBV5-1	NA	TRBJ1-2	few	TGCGCCAGCAGCTTGGCCTCTGGAAACTATGGCTACACCTTC	CASSLASGNYGYTF
TRBV6-1	TRBD1	TRBJ2-2	NA	TGTGCCAGCAGCCCCAGACAGGGAATTGGCGGGGAGCTGTTTTTT	CASSPRQGIGGELFF
TRBV2	TRBD1	TRBJ2-5	NA	TGTGCCAGCAGGTTAACAGGGGGCGGTGAGACCCAGTACTTC	CASRLTGGGETQYF
TRBV29-1	NA	TRBJ2-7	NA	TGCAGCGTAAAGGGGGGAACTTACGAGCAGTACTTC	CSVKGGTYEQYF
TRBV19	TRBD1	TRBJ2-7	NA	TGTGCCAGTAGTTGGACAGGGGGCGACGAGCAGTACTTC	CASSWTGGDEQYF
TRBV15	TRBD1	TRBJ1-1	NA	TGTGCCACCAGGACAGGGATGGACACTGAAGCTTTCTTT	CATRTGMDTEAFF
TRBV27	TRBD1	TRBJ2-2	few	TGTGCCAGCAGTACTATCGGGACAGGGTATGGGAACACCGGGGAGCTGTTTTTT	CASSTIGTGYGNTGELFF
TRBV4-3	NA	TRBJ2-1	NA	TGCGCCAGCAGCCAAGATGAAACTAGTAGGCATGAGCAGTTCTTC	CASSQDETSRHEQFF
TRBV29-1	NA	TRBJ2-4	NA	TGCAGCCCCTTGGGCAGGCGGCACAGGAGTATTCAGTACTTC	CSPLGRRHRSIQYF
TRBV13	NA	TRBJ2-7	NA	TGTGCCAGCAGCCCCTTGGGGAGATCCTACGAGCAGTACTTC	CASSPLGRSYEQYF
TRBV6-1	TRBD2	TRBJ2-7	NA	TGTGCCAGCACTCGGGACTACACCTACGAGCAGTACTTC	CASTRDYTYEQYF
TRBV10-3	NA	TRBJ2-5	NA	TGTGCCATCAGAGGGACGGAAAATCACCAAGAGACCCAGTACTTC	CAIRGTENHQETQYF
TRBV28	TRBD1	TRBJ1-4	few	TGTGCCAGCTCAGTGGGACAGGGGGTTGAAAAACTGTTTTTT	CASSVGQGVEKLFF
TRBV4-1	NA	TRBJ2-3	NA	TGCGCCAGCAGCCAAGAATCAGCTTCAGATACGCAGTATTTT	CASSQESASDTQYF
TRBV19	NA	TRBJ2-2	NA	TGTGCCAGTAGGTGGGGCCGGGACACCGGGGAGCTGTTTTTT	CASRWGRDTGELFF
TRBV18	NA	TRBJ2-5	NA	TGTGCCAGCTCAGCCAATAGGGGGCAAGAGACCCAGTACTTC	CASSANRGQETQYF
TRBV29-1	NA	TRBJ1-1	NA	TGCAGCGCTGACCGCTGGGATACTGAAGCTTTCTTT	CSADRWDTEAFF
TRBV6-1	TRBD1	TRBJ2-5	NA	TGTGCCAGCAGTGGAAGGACAGGCCCCCCAGAGACCCAGTACTTC	CASSGRTGPPETQYF
TRBV29-1	TRBD1	TRBJ2-5	NA	TGCAGCGTTGAACGGGGACAGGGACGGGAGACCCAGTACTTC	CSVERGQGRETQYF